The TCR beta chain under discussion was sequenced for a study of T cell responses to AZD1222 COVID-19 vaccine. Whole-study findings and limits: Repertoire sampling occurred only after the peak T cell response. Among those given AZD1222, only five to seven were seropositive at baseline. Across the whole spike, CD4 TCRs peaked at regions 160-218 and 743-854. Breadth and depth of Spike-specific TCRs rose after two AZD1222 doses.

Trimming cost V 0 bases and J 3 bases, with 9 bases left between them. From germline, CDR1 is SGHNT and CDR2 YENEEA. The CDR3 runs to 14 residues. The method was immunoSEQ multiplex PCR; TCRdb's version includes in-frame clones alone and lacks a portion of them. The table includes about 150,000 clones, roughly nine tenths detected once. A remark on this clone: Its antigen is not known.

The sample here was peripheral blood, taken on day 0 of MenACWY control vaccination. This chain joins TRBV11-3 and TRBJ2-7; D not resolved. The sequence derives from an adult in good health. CDR3 coding DNA: TGTGCCAGCAGCTTAGAAGGTCCCAGCTACGAGCAGTACTTC. This codes for CASSLEGPSYEQYF. Looking up the rest from reference TRBV11-3 and TRBJ2-7 gives the full variable domain: EAGVVQSPRYKIIEKKQPVAFWCNPISGHNTLYWYLQNLGQGPELLIRYENEEAVDDSQLPKDRFSAERLKGVDSTLKIQPAELGDSAVYLCASSLEGPSYEQYFGPGTRLTVT.